This T cell receptor (beta chain) appears in the sequencing data of a study of breast tumors, draining lymph nodes, adjacent tissues. Findings and caveats of the study: Tumor and nontumor repertoires were significantly more similar in luminal-like than in basal-like breast cancer. The lymph node origin of tumor T cells was framed as consistent with a hypothesis, not demonstrated. Tumors had less TCR diversity than lymph nodes, more than nontumor tissue. Data fit most tumor T cells coming from lymph node, expanding in tumor.

This clonotype was seen repeatedly, ten times or more. The antigen is undetermined. After removal of 4 bases from V and 6 bases from J, the junction contained 6 bases not matched to a gene. The germline CDR1 and CDR2 sequences are SEHNR and FQNEAQ (reference sequence). The CDR3 is 14 amino acids. TCRdb re-called the multiplex PCR reads through MiXCR, storing one row per CDR3 protein. Among 20,000 or so distinct CDR3 sequences listed, roughly 50% were seen once. This chain links TRBV7-9 with TRBJ2-7; 10 positions match TRBD1. Material: breast tumor tissue. The source of this sequence is a female donor with breast cancer. Some clones in this sample may be carry-over from other donors' samples. CDR3 protein: CASSSFDRGPEQYF. The DNA for the CDR3 is TGTGCCAGCAGCTCCTTTGACAGGGGGCCCGAGCAGTACTTC. Drawing the rest from reference TRBV7-9 and TRBJ2-7, the complete variable domain is DTGVSQNPRHKITKRGQNVTFRCDPISEHNRLYWYRQTLGQGPEFLTYFQNEAQLEKSRLLSDRFSAERPKGSFSTLEIQRTEQGDSAMYLCASSSFDRGPEQYFGPGTRLTVT.